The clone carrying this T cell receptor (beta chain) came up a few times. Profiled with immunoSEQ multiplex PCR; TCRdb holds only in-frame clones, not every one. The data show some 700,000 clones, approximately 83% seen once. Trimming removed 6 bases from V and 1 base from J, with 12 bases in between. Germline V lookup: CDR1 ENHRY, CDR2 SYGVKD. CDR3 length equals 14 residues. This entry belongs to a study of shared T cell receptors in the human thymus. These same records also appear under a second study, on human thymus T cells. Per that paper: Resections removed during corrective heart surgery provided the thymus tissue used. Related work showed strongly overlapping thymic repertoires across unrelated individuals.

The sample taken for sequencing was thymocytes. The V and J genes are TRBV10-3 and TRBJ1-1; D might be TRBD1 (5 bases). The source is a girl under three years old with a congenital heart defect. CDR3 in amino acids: CAIRDRQKNTEAFF. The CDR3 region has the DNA TGTGCCATCAGGGATAGACAGAAGAACACTGAAGCTTTCTTT.